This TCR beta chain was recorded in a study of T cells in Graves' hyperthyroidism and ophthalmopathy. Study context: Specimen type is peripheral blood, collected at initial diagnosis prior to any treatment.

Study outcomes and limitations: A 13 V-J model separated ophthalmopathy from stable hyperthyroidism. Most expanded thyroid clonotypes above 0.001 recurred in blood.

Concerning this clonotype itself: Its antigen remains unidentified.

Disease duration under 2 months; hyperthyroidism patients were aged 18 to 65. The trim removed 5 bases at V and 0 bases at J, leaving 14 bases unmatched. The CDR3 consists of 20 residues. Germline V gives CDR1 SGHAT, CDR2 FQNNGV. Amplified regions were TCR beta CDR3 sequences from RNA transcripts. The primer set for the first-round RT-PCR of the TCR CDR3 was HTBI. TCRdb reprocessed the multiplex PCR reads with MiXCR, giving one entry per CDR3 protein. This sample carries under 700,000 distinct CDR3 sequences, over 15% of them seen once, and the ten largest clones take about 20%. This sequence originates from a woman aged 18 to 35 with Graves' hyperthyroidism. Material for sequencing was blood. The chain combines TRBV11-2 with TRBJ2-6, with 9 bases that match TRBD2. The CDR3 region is CASSRAGGTFFPSGANVLTF. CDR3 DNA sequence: TGTGCCAGCAGCCGAGCGGGGGGCACCTTCTTTCCCTCTGGGGCCAACGTCCTGACTTTC. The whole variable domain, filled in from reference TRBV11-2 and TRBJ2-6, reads EAGVAQSPRYKIIEKRQSVAFWCNPISGHATLYWYQQILGQGPKLLIQFQNNGVVDDSQLPKDRFSAERLKGVDSTLKIQPAKLEDSAVYLCASSRAGGTFFPSGANVLTFGAGSRLTVL.